The 31 T cell receptor beta chains in this list originate from one sample, sequenced in a study of blood T cell repertoires in COVID-19. Using immunoSEQ multiplex PCR, the repertoire was profiled, and TCRdb retains in-frame clones only, with some absent. The sample lists a few hundred thousand clones, around 92% occurring once. Sequenced input: peripheral blood. These receptors came from a woman aged 30 to 39 with COVID-19, enrolled during active disease.

The J gene is TRBJ2-7, the V gene TRBV4-1; D gene uncertain. Trimming stripped 3 bases from V and 1 base from J, with 10 bases between. The V gene's germline CDR1 is MGHRA and CDR2 YSYEKL. The CDR3 extends over 14 amino acids. The CDR3 nucleotides read TGCGCCAGCAGCCAGGCGGAGACTTCCTACGAGCAGTACTTC. Translating it yields CASSQAETSYEQYF.

This chain joins TRBV6-5 and TRBJ1-5; no definite D call. V lost 2 bases and J 4 bases, leaving 9 bases between the germline ends. The germline V gene encodes CDR1 MNHEY and CDR2 SVGAGI. This CDR3 has 14 amino acids. The CDR3 is CASSYGGQNQPQHF. For the CDR3, the DNA is TGTGCCAGCAGTTACGGAGGTCAAAATCAGCCCCAGCATTTT.

This rearrangement joins TRBV18 to TRBJ1-6, with 9 bases aligning to TRBD1. V was clipped by 4 bases and J by 8 bases; unmatched bases: 6. The CDR3 runs 15 residues. The germline CDR1 and CDR2 sequences are KGHSH and LQKENI. The CDR3 DNA reads as TGTGCCAGCTCACGACTGGGACAGGGACATTCACCCCTCCACTTT. Translating gives CASSRLGQGHSPLHF.

The chain links TRBV23-1 to TRBJ2-7; 10 nucleotides agree with TRBD2. TRBV23-1 is an open reading frame whose function is uncertain. Losses at the gene ends were 0 bases for V and 4 bases for J; bases not matched to a gene: 3. The CDR3 totals 15 residues. The DNA of the CDR3 is TGCGCCAGCAGTCAATCCAGCGGGAGGGTTTACGAGCAGTACGTC. Its protein is CASSQSSGRVYEQYV.

This clone is a singleton in its sample. The J gene is TRBJ2-7, the V gene TRBV18; 11 bases match TRBD2. The V and J ends lost 3 bases and 3 bases, in that order; junction bases with no gene match: 7. Germline V gives CDR1 KGHSH, CDR2 LQKENI. This CDR3 has 16 residues. The CDR3 here is CASSPPGLAVLYEQYF. The CDR3 bases are TGTGCCAGCTCACCTCCGGGACTAGCGGTGCTCTACGAGCAGTACTTC. Based on the CDR3 plus reference TRBV18 and TRBJ2-7, the full variable domain is NAGVMQNPRHLVRRRGQEARLRCSPMKGHSHVYWYRQLPEEGLKFMVYLQKENIIDESGMPKERFSAEFPKEGPSILRIQQVVRGDSAAYFCASSPPGLAVLYEQYFGPGTRLTVT.

V usage is TRBV11-3 and J usage is TRBJ2-1; tentative D call: TRBD2 (5 bases). V dropped 0 bases and J dropped 4 bases, with 13 bases sitting between them. Germline CDR1 is SGHNT and CDR2 is YENEEA. The length of the CDR3 is 16 residues. The CDR3 here is CASSLDLRAGYNEQFF. For the CDR3, the DNA is TGTGCCAGCAGCTTAGACCTCCGGGCGGGTTACAATGAGCAGTTCTTC.

This sequence joins TRBV27 and TRBJ1-2; TRBD1 matches 7 bases. The CDR3 covers 13 residues. J lost 7 bases, V lost 8 bases, and 10 bases had no gene match. In germline, CDR1 is MNHEY, CDR2 SMNVEV (reference sequence). The CDR3 loop is CASADGGGSGYTF. DNA of the CDR3: TGTGCCAGCGCAGATGGAGGGGGCAGTGGCTACACCTTC.

V and J are TRBV6-1 and TRBJ1-1, with TRBD1 matching over 7 bases. V shed 5 bases and J 6 bases; nucleotides not matched to a gene: 9. This CDR3 comprises 14 residues. Germline CDR1 and CDR2: MNHNS and SASEGT. CDR3: CASSPGRTGAEAFF. In DNA form, the CDR3 reads TGTGCCAGCAGTCCCGGGAGAACAGGGGCTGAAGCTTTCTTT.

V usage is TRBV5-1 and J usage is TRBJ1-1; 9 positions agree with TRBD1. CDR3 length equals 17 residues. Germline CDR1 and CDR2: SGHRS and YFSETQ. V shed 0 bases and J 0 bases; nucleotides not matched to a gene: 6. CDR3 in DNA: TGCGCCAGCAGCTTGGTTGGACAGGGGTTTCTGAACACTGAAGCTTTCTTT. It codes for CASSLVGQGFLNTEAFF.

The V and J genes are TRBV7-8 and TRBJ2-5; 7 nucleotides line up with TRBD2. CDR3 size: 15 residues. Germline values: CDR1 SGHVS, CDR2 FQNEAQ. The J segment lost 7 bases and the V segment lost 7 bases, leaving 15 bases of the junction unmatched. CDR3: CASTVAGAGEGTQYF. CDR3 coding DNA: TGTGCCAGCACCGTCGCGGGCGCCGGGGAGGGGACCCAGTACTTC.

The chain recombines TRBV14 with TRBJ2-2, with TRBD1 identical over 9 bases. The germline V gene has CDR1 SGHDN and CDR2 FVKESK. The J segment lost 5 bases and the V segment lost 6 bases, leaving 4 bases of the junction unmatched. The CDR3 is made up of 14 amino acids. The chain's CDR3 is CASRYRGHTGELFF. CDR3 nucleotides: TGTGCCAGCAGGTACAGGGGGCATACCGGGGAGCTGTTTTTT.

The V gene is TRBV3-1 (or the pseudogene TRBV3-2), the J gene TRBJ2-1; D unresolved. Germline V gene sequence: CDR1 LGHDT, CDR2 YNNKEL (reference sequence). There are 16 residues in the CDR3. V was shortened by 1 base and J by 8 bases, with 18 bases between the two germline ends. CDR3 protein: CASSQAGQRTLDEQFF. The CDR3 nucleotides read TGTGCCAGCAGCCAAGCCGGCCAGCGCACGTTAGATGAGCAGTTCTTC.

The chain is built from TRBV28 and TRBJ2-1, with D tentatively TRBD1 (6 bases). Germline CDR1 is MDHEN and CDR2 is SYDVKM. CDR3 length: 18 amino acids. Trimming took 2 bases from V and 0 from J, leaving 17 bases between them. In nucleotides, the CDR3 is TGTGCCAGCAGTTTAGGGGGCGGACGACGAAGCTCCTACAATGAGCAGTTCTTC. Protein product: CASSLGGGRRSSYNEQFF.

The V gene is TRBV27, the J gene TRBJ2-1; D is uncertain. The CDR3 has 16 amino acids. Trimming pared 0 bases from V and 3 bases from J, leaving 12 bases between. CDR1 MNHEY and CDR2 SMNVEV come from the germline V gene (reference sequence). The CDR3 bases are TGTGCCAGCAGTTTATCGCGGTCCCTTGGCTACAATGAGCAGTTCTTC. This codes for CASSLSRSLGYNEQFF.

This clone appeared a few times. The rearrangement links TRBV4-2 to TRBJ2-7, with D possibly matching TRBD2 (5 bases). CDR1 and CDR2 (germline): LGHNA, YNFKEQ. This CDR3 spans 13 amino acids. V was shortened by 4 bases and J by 0 bases, with 7 bases between the two germline ends. CDR3 coding DNA: TGTGCCAGCAGCCCCCGGGACTCCTACGAGCAGTACTTC. Translated: CASSPRDSYEQYF.

V gene TRBV10-3 combines with J gene TRBJ1-2, with 9 bases aligning to TRBD1. From germline, CDR1 is ENHRY and CDR2 SYGVKD. The CDR3 contains 13 residues. J lost 13 bases, V lost 5 bases, and 11 bases had no gene match. The DNA for the CDR3 is TGTGCCATCAGTCCTGAAACAGGGGGCGCATCCACCTTC. Encoded protein: CAISPETGGASTF.

The chain links TRBV9 to TRBJ1-2; D possibly corresponds to TRBD1 (5 bases). Germline loops: CDR1 SGDLS, CDR2 YYNGEE. V was shortened by 4 bases and J by 7 bases, with 8 bases between the two germline ends. The CDR3 has 11 residues. Here the CDR3 reads CASSPGVGYTF. For the CDR3, the DNA is TGTGCCAGCAGCCCGGGGGTTGGCTACACCTTC.

The gene calls are TRBV2 and TRBJ1-1; TRBD1 is a possible D gene (5 bases). The CDR3 consists of 15 residues. The V end lost 6 bases, the J end lost 4 bases, and 18 bases lay between the germline ends. CDR1 SNHLY and CDR2 FYNNEI come from the germline V gene. The CDR3 spells CASRWGPGRGTEAFF. CDR3 nucleotide sequence: TGTGCCAGCAGATGGGGTCCCGGAAGGGGCACTGAAGCTTTCTTT.

This clone was counted between two and nine times. This chain's CDR3 is CASGLAGAYEQYF. The DNA for the CDR3 is TGTGCCAGCGGACTAGCGGGGGCCTACGAGCAGTACTTC. The chain uses TRBV2 and TRBJ2-7; 13 nucleotides align to TRBD2. V lost 8 bases to trimming and J lost 2 bases; unmatched junction nucleotides: 0. Germline loops: CDR1 SNHLY, CDR2 FYNNEI. The CDR3 extends over 13 amino acids.

The chain is built from TRBV28 and TRBJ2-4, with no clear D. V lost 4 bases to trimming and J lost 4 bases, with 5 bases between them. Looked up from germline, CDR1 is MDHEN and CDR2 is SYDVKM. The CDR3 is made up of 12 amino acids. Here the CDR3 reads CASSYLKNIQYF. Written as DNA, the CDR3 is TGTGCCAGCAGTTACCTAAAAAACATTCAGTACTTC.

The CDR3 protein is CASSIIIQRALHF. CDR3 sequence (DNA): TGTGCCAGTAGTATAATTATCCAGAGGGCCCTCCACTTT. The rearrangement links TRBV19 to TRBJ1-6; D remains ambiguous. V shed 2 bases and J shed 14 bases, with 13 bases lying between them. Germline values: CDR1 LNHDA, CDR2 SQIVND (reference sequence). This CDR3 comprises 13 residues.

As concerns this clone: The same CDR3 arises from other DNA sequences in this sample as well. CDR3 amino acids: CASSYGGSNQPQHF. The CDR3 region has the DNA TGTGCCAGCAGTTACGGTGGCAGCAATCAGCCCCAGCATTTT. The J gene is TRBJ1-5, the V gene TRBV6-5; D call uncertain. CDR3 length equals 14 residues. Germline lookup yields CDR1 MNHEY and CDR2 SVGAGI. V lost 2 bases and J 1 base, leaving 6 bases between the germline ends.

The chain joins TRBV7-8 to TRBJ2-7, with D possibly being TRBD2 (7 bases). V was pared by 3 bases and J by 0 bases, with 18 bases between. The germline CDR1 and CDR2 sequences are SGHVS and FQNEAQ. The CDR3 is made up of 17 amino acids. The DNA for the CDR3 is TGTGCCAGCAGCTTTACTGTGGGGGGGCGGGACTCCTACGAGCAGTACTTC. Translation: CASSFTVGGRDSYEQYF. The complete variable domain, with remaining parts taken from reference TRBV7-8 and TRBJ2-7, reads GAGVSQSPRYKVAKRGQDVALRCDPISGHVSLFWYQQALGQGPEFLTYFQNEAQLDKSGLPSDRFFAERPEGSVSTLKIQRTQQEDSAVYLCASSFTVGGRDSYEQYFGPGTRLTVT.

The rearrangement links TRBV5-1 to TRBJ2-2; D uncertain. Trimming pared 0 bases from V and 3 bases from J, leaving 9 bases between. The CDR3 has 15 amino acids. The germline V gene has CDR1 SGHRS and CDR2 YFSETQ. The DNA of the CDR3 is TGCGCCAGCAGCTTGGATTTATCGGACACCGGGGAGCTGTTTTTT. It encodes CASSLDLSDTGELFF.

This chain joins TRBV5-1 and TRBJ1-1; D is unclear. V was shortened by 0 bases and J by 0 bases, with 9 bases between the two germline ends. The CDR3 loop spans 15 amino acids. CDR1 is SGHRS and CDR2 is YFSETQ in the germline V gene. CDR3 in DNA: TGCGCCAGCAGCTTGGGAGGGCCATTGAACACTGAAGCTTTCTTT. Translating gives CASSLGGPLNTEAFF.

The chain joins TRBV24-1 to TRBJ2-5, with 11 bases identical to TRBD1. CDR1 and CDR2 (germline): KGHDR, SFDVKD. The CDR3 length is 16 residues. Trimming cost V 9 bases and J 4 bases; bases outside gene matches: 12. The CDR3 spells CATRGTRTGGVETQYF. The CDR3 DNA is TGTGCCACCCGGGGGACCAGGACAGGGGGCGTAGAGACCCAGTACTTC.

CDR3 sequence reads: CARVRNNQPQHF. CDR3 in DNA: TGTGCCAGGGTCAGAAACAATCAGCCCCAGCATTTT. The chain employs TRBV6-4 and TRBJ1-5, with no clear D. Trimming pared 9 bases from V and 3 bases from J, leaving 9 bases between. The germline V gene has CDR1 MRHNA and CDR2 SNTAGT. This CDR3 contains 12 residues.

The count of this clone is one. This sequence joins TRBV2 and TRBJ1-2; D unclear. V gave up 4 bases and J gave up 4 bases, with 13 bases separating them. CDR1 SNHLY and CDR2 FYNNEI come from the germline V gene. This CDR3 is built from 14 residues. CDR3 amino acids: CASSVSPTSYGYTF. DNA of the CDR3: TGTGCCAGCAGTGTCTCCCCCACTAGCTATGGCTACACCTTC.

CDR3 loop: CASSSRQGRVQYF. The CDR3 DNA reads TGTGCCAGCAGCTCCCGACAGGGGAGAGTGCAGTACTTC. The chain joins TRBV5-6 to TRBJ2-7; 8 bases agree with TRBD1. Germline CDR1 SGHDT, CDR2 YYEEEE. Trimming at V came to 3 bases and at J to 9 bases, leaving 8 bases not matched to a gene. The CDR3 spans 13 residues.

In this sample, this clone turned up once. V is TRBV11-2 and J is TRBJ1-2; D uncertain. The CDR3 is made up of 12 amino acids. V lost 5 bases to trimming and J lost 4 bases, with 8 bases between them. Germline V gives CDR1 SGHAT, CDR2 FQNNGV. The CDR3 DNA reads TGTGCCAGCAGCCCGGGAGGCTATGGCTACACCTTC. Protein product: CASSPGGYGYTF.

The chain uses TRBV6-2 or TRBV6-3 and TRBJ1-1; a weak D match, TRBD1 (5 bases). CDR1 and CDR2 from the germline V gene are MNHEY and SVGEGT. Between the trimmed V and J ends, which lost 0 bases and 6 bases, there was a span of 11 bases. There are 14 residues in the CDR3. The CDR3 nucleotides read TGTGCCAGCAGTTACTCCCTCGGGACTTCTGAAGCTTTCTTT. Protein sequence: CASSYSLGTSEAFF.